The text below deals with one TCR beta chain. This entry comes from a study of shared clonotypes between healthy human individuals. Sequencing used immunoSEQ multiplex PCR; TCRdb keeps in-frame clones, though not all of them. The sample consists of around 510,000 clones, approximately 94% of them appearing once. Input material: naive CD4+ T cells sorted from blood. Subset denoted: CD45RA+ positively selected. The clonotype originates from a young woman in good health.

The CDR3: CASSHVLGRGTNSGNTIYF. Here the CDR3 DNA reads TGCGCCAGCAGCCACGTTCTGGGGCGGGGGACAAACTCTGGAAACACCATATATTTT. The chain carries TRBV4-1 and TRBJ1-3; possible D gene TRBD1, 6 bases. Germline values: CDR1 MGHRA, CDR2 YSYEKL. This CDR3 region has 19 residues. V was cut by 3 bases and J by 0 bases, with 21 bases left in between.